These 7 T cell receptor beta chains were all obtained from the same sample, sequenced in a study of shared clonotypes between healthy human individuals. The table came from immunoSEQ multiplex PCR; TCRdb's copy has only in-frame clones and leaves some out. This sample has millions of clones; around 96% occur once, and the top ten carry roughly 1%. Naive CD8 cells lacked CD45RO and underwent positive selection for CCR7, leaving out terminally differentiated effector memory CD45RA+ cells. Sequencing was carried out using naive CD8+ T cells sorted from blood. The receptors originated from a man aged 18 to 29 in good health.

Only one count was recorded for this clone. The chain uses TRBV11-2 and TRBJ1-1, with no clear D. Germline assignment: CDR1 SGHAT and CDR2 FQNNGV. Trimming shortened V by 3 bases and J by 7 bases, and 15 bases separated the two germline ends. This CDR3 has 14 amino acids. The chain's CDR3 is CASSLGSSGGEAFF. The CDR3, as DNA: TGTGCCAGCAGCTTGGGTAGTTCCGGTGGTGAAGCTTTCTTT.

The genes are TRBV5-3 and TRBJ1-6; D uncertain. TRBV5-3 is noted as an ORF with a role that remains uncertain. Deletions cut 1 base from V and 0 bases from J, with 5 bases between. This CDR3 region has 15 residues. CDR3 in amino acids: CARSLFPSYNSPLHF. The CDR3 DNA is TGTGCCAGAAGCTTGTTTCCCTCCTATAATTCACCCCTCCACTTT.

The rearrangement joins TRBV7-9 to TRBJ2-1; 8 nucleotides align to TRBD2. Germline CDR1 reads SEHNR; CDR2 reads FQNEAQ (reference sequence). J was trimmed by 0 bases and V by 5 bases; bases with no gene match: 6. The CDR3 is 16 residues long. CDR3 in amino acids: CASSPQAGDSYNEQFF. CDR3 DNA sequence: TGTGCCAGCAGCCCTCAAGCGGGGGACTCCTACAATGAGCAGTTCTTC. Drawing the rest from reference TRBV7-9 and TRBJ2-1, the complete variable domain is DTGVSQNPRHKITKRGQNVTFRCDPISEHNRLYWYRQTLGQGPEFLTYFQNEAQLEKSRLLSDRFSAERPKGSFSTLEIQRTEQGDSAMYLCASSPQAGDSYNEQFFGPGTRLTVL.

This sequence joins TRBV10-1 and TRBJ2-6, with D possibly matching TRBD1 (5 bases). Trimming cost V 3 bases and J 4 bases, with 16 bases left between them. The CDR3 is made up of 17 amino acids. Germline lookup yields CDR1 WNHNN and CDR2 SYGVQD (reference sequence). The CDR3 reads CASSEGSTDGGANVLTF. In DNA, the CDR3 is TGCGCCAGCAGTGAAGGTTCGACAGACGGCGGGGCCAACGTCCTGACTTTC.

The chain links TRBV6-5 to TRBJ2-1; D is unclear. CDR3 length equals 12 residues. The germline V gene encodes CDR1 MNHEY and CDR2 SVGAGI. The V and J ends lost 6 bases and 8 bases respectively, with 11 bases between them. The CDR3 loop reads CASSPTSHEQFF. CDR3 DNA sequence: TGTGCCAGCAGCCCGACATCTCATGAGCAGTTCTTC.

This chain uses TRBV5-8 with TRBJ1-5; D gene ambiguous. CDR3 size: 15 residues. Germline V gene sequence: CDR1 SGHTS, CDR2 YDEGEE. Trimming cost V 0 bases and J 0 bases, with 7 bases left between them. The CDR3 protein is CASSLVGNSNQPQHF. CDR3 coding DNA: TGTGCCAGCAGCTTGGTAGGGAATAGCAATCAGCCCCAGCATTTT.

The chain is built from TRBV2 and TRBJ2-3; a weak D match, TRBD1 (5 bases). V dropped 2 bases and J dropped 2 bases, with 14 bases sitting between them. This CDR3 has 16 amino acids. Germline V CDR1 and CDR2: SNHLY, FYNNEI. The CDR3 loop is CASSESGAGNTDTQYF. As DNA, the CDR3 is TGTGCCAGCAGTGAATCTGGGGCAGGGAACACAGATACGCAGTATTTT.